Given below is one T cell receptor beta chain in context. Its antigen is as yet unknown. V lost 6 bases, J lost 3 bases, and 11 bases stayed unmatched. Per the germline V gene, CDR1 is DFQATT and CDR2 is SNEGSKA (reference sequence). The CDR3 length is 14 residues. These data belong to a study of T-cell memory formation after mild COVID-19. MiXCR, applied by TCRdb to the 5' RACE reads, yields one record per CDR3 protein. The sample carries 65,000 to 95,000 distinct CDR3 sequences, over 10% recorded once. General study points: Pre-infection memory harbored some responding clones, suggesting cross-reactive memory joined.

Sample: PBMCs or a T cell subset sorted from them (not recorded which). The sequence was obtained from a man between 18 and 35 years old who had mild COVID-19 (a few samples of this study predate the infection). Cell type and time point are not known. The V and J genes are TRBV20-1 and TRBJ2-7, with 7 positions matching TRBD1. As DNA, the CDR3 is TGCAGTGCGGAGGTGACAGGGACGGGCTACGAGCAGTACGTC. Protein sequence: CSAEVTGTGYEQYV.